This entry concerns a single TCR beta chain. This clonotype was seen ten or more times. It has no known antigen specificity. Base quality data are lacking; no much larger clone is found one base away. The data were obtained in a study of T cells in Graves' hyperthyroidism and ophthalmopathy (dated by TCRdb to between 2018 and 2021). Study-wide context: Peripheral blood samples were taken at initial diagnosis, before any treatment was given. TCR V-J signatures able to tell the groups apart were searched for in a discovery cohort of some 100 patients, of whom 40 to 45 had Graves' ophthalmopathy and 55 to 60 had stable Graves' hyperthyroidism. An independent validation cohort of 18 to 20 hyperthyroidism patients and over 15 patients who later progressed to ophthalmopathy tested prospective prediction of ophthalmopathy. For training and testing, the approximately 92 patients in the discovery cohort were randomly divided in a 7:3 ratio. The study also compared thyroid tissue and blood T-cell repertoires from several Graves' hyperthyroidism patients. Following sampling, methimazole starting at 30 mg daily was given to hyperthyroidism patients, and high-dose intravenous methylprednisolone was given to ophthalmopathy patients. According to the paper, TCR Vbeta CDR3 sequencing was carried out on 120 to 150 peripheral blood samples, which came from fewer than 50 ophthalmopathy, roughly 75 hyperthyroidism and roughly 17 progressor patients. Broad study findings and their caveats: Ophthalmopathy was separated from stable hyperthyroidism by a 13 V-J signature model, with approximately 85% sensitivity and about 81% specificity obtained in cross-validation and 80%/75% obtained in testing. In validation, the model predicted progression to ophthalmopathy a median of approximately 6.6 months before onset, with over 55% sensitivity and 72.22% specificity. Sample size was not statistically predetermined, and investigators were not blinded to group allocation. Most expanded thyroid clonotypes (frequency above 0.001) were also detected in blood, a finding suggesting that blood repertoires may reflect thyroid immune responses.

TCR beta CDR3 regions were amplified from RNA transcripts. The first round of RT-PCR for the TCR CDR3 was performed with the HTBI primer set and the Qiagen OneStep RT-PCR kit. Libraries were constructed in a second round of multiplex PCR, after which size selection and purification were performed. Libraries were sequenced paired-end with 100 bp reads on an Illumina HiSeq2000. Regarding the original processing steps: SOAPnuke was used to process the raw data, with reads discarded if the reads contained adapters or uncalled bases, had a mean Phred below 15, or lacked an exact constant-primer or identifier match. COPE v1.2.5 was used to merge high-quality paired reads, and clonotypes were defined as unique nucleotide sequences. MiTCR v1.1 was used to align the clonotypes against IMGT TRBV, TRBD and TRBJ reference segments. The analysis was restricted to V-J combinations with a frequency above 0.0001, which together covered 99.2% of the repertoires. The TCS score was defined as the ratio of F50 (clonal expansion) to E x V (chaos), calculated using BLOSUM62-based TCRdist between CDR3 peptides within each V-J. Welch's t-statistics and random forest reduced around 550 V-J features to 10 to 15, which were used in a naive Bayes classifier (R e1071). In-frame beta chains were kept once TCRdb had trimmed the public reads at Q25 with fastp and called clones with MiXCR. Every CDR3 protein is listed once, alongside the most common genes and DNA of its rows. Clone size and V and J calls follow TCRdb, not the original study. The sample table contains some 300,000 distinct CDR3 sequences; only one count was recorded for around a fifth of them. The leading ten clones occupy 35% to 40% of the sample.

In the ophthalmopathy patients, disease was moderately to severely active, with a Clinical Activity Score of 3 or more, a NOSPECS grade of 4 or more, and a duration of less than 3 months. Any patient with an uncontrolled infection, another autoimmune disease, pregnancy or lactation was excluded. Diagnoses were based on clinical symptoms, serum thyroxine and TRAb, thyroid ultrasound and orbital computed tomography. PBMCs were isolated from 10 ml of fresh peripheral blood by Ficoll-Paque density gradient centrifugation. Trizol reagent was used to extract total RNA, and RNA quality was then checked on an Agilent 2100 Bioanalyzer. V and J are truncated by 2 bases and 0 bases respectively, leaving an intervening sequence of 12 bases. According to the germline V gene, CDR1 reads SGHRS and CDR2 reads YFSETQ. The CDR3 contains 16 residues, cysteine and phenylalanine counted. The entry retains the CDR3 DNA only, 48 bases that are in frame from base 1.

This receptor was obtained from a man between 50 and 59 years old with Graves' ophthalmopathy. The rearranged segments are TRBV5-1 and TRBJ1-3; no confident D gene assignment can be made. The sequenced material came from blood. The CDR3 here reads CASSFGPVPSGNTIYF. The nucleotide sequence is TGCGCCAGCAGCTTCGGACCTGTGCCCTCTGGAAACACCATATATTTT.